The 18 T cell receptor beta chains in this list originate from one sample, sequenced in a study of cytomegalovirus exposure and HLA in healthy donors. The PCR employed 60 Vbeta primers together with 13 Jbeta primers. Profiled with immunoSEQ multiplex PCR; TCRdb holds only in-frame clones, not every one. Among approximately 130,000 clones listed, about four fifths were seen once. The sample was PBMCs. The receptors stem from a man younger than 35 in good health and CMV-seronegative.

V usage is TRBV6-6 and J usage is TRBJ2-3; 7 positions match TRBD1. The CDR3 has 15 residues. CDR1 and CDR2 (germline): MNHNY, SVGAGI (reference sequence). The V gene end was trimmed by 0 bases and the J gene end by 5 bases; junction bases not matched to a gene: 5. The CDR3 coding sequence is TGTGCCAGCAGTTACTCGGCAGGGGGAGTAGATACGCAGTATTTT. Translating gives CASSYSAGGVDTQYF.

V gene TRBV27 combines with J gene TRBJ1-6; a possible D gene is TRBD1 (6 bases). Trimming cost V 4 bases and J 7 bases, with 14 bases left between them. Germline-derived CDR1 and CDR2 are MNHEY and SMNVEV (reference sequence). The CDR3 has 15 residues. The CDR3 coding sequence is TGTGCCAGCAGTTCTCAGGGGCATCCGAATTCACCCCTCCACTTT. Translation gives CASSSQGHPNSPLHF.

This clone was seen a single time. The chain has TRBV10-3 and TRBJ1-5, with 9 bases identical to TRBD1. The CDR3 spans 15 residues. CDR1 is ENHRY, CDR2 SYGVKD, per germline. V lost 6 bases, J lost 0 bases, and 3 bases stayed unmatched. CDR3 region: CAIRQGANSNQPQHF. The CDR3 region has the DNA TGTGCCATCAGACAGGGGGCTAATAGCAATCAGCCCCAGCATTTT.

This chain links TRBV5-4 with TRBJ2-5; D might be TRBD2 (5 bases). This CDR3 is 15 amino acids long. Trimming removed 4 bases at V and 2 bases at J, with 15 bases between. CDR1 and CDR2 from the germline V gene are SGHNT and YYREEE (reference sequence). Here the CDR3 reads CASSRIGLTQETQYF. CDR3 DNA: TGTGCCAGCAGCCGGATAGGACTGACTCAAGAGACCCAGTACTTC.

The count of this clone is one. J is TRBJ1-6 and V is TRBV30; 10 positions agree with TRBD1. J was trimmed by 10 bases and V by 4 bases; bases with no gene match: 4. The CDR3 totals 13 residues. Per the germline V gene, CDR1 is GTSNPN and CDR2 is SVGIG (reference sequence). CDR3 bases: TGTGCCTGGACGACAGGGGGCAGGTCACCCCTCCACTTT. Encoded protein: CAWTTGGRSPLHF.

This clone was found a few times. This sequence joins TRBV30 and TRBJ1-2, with TRBD1 identical over 11 bases. This CDR3 region has 13 residues. Germline V gene data show CDR1 as GTSNPN and CDR2 as SVGIG (reference sequence). Unmatched junction bases numbered 1, after V lost 0 bases and J lost 7 bases. CDR3 sequence reads: CAWSVGTGGGYTF. The CDR3 DNA reads as TGTGCCTGGAGTGTAGGGACAGGGGGTGGCTACACCTTC.

The chain links TRBV19 to TRBJ1-3; 7 bases fit TRBD1. CDR1 is LNHDA, CDR2 SQIVND, per germline (reference sequence). This CDR3 is 14 amino acids long. V gave up 7 bases and J gave up 5 bases; unmatched junction bases: 8. The CDR3 spells CASTPGQRRNTIYF. Written as DNA, the CDR3 is TGTGCCAGTACTCCGGGACAGAGAAGAAACACCATATATTTT.

The V gene is TRBV6-5, the J gene TRBJ1-1; D remains ambiguous. The germline CDR1 and CDR2 sequences are MNHEY and SVGAGI. The ends were cut back, 1 base at V and 2 bases at J, with 11 bases in the middle. The CDR3 is 15 residues long. CDR3 sequence reads: CASSYYRELNTEAFF. The CDR3 DNA follows: TGTGCCAGCAGTTACTATAGGGAGCTCAACACTGAAGCTTTCTTT.

The chain links TRBV7-2 to TRBJ2-1; 9 positions agree with TRBD1. This CDR3 is 14 amino acids long. With V trimmed by 8 bases and J by 7 bases, 9 bases remained unmatched. Germline loops: CDR1 SGHTA, CDR2 FQGNSA. CDR3 sequence reads: CASHRDRVWNEQFF. CDR3 DNA: TGTGCCAGCCACCGGGACAGGGTTTGGAATGAGCAGTTCTTC. The full variable domain, in which reference TRBV7-2 and TRBJ2-1 provide the parts outside the CDR3, is GAGVSQSPSNKVTEKGKDVELRCDPISGHTALYWYRQSLGQGLEFLIYFQGNSAPDKSGLPSDRFSAERTGGSVSTLTIQRTQQEDSAVYLCASHRDRVWNEQFFGPGTRLTVL.

The chain has TRBV7-6 and TRBJ1-2, with D possibly matching TRBD1 (5 bases). CDR1 and CDR2 from the germline V gene are SGHVS and FNYEAQ. Trimming pared 5 bases from V and 8 bases from J, leaving 18 bases between. The CDR3 extends over 14 amino acids. DNA of the CDR3: TGTGCCAGCAGCCCTAGGGAGGCAGGGAACGGCTACACCTTC. Encoded protein: CASSPREAGNGYTF.

The V gene is TRBV5-1, the J gene TRBJ2-7, with 9 bases identical to TRBD1. Germline V gives CDR1 SGHRS, CDR2 YFSETQ. The CDR3 spans 16 residues. V shed 4 bases, J shed 0 bases, and the junction held 8 bases outside the gene matches. This chain's CDR3 is CASSRTGTGTSYEQYF. The CDR3 region has the DNA TGCGCCAGCAGCCGGACCGGGACAGGGACCTCCTACGAGCAGTACTTC.

The J gene is TRBJ1-5, the V gene TRBV6-5; D is unresolved. Looked up from germline, CDR1 is MNHEY and CDR2 is SVGAGI. The CDR3 runs 13 residues. V lost 6 bases to trimming and J lost 7 bases, with 13 bases between them. CDR3: CASRARERQPQHF. The CDR3 DNA reads TGTGCCAGCAGGGCCCGGGAGCGGCAGCCCCAGCATTTT.

CDR3 DNA sequence: TGCGCCAGCAGCCAACCAGAGGCGAGTGAGACCCAGTACTTC. This gives the protein CASSQPEASETQYF. This rearrangement joins TRBV4-1 to TRBJ2-5; D call uncertain. Looked up from germline, CDR1 is MGHRA and CDR2 is YSYEKL. The V gene lost 2 bases and the J gene lost 5 bases, with 12 bases spanning the gap. There are 14 residues in the CDR3.

The rearrangement uses TRBV11-2 and TRBJ1-2; TRBD1 aligns across 8 bases. The CDR3 runs 14 residues. Germline CDR1 SGHAT, CDR2 FQNNGV. The ends lost 1 base at V and 7 bases at J; junction bases unmatched: 5. The CDR3 loop reads CASSLGPGGRGYTF. CDR3 bases: TGTGCCAGCAGCTTAGGCCCAGGGGGCCGTGGCTACACCTTC.

The V gene is TRBV30, the J gene TRBJ1-6, with D tentatively TRBD1 (5 bases). Trimming pared 0 bases from V and 10 bases from J, leaving 7 bases between. In germline, CDR1 is GTSNPN, CDR2 SVGIG (reference sequence). The CDR3 consists of 12 residues. The CDR3 DNA follows: TGTGCCTGGAGTGTGGGGGGATCACCCCTCCACTTT. Protein product: CAWSVGGSPLHF.

The chain carries TRBV7-9 and TRBJ2-1; 7 nucleotides align to TRBD2. Germline CDR1 and CDR2: SEHNR and FQNEAQ (reference sequence). The CDR3 covers 16 residues. The ends lost 5 bases at V and 0 bases at J; junction bases unmatched: 7. The CDR3, as DNA: TGTGCCAGCAGCCTTTCGGGGGGTAGCTCCTACAATGAGCAGTTCTTC. Amino acid sequence: CASSLSGGSSYNEQFF.

V usage is TRBV2 and J usage is TRBJ1-2, with no clear D. The V and J ends lost 2 bases and 2 bases respectively, with 12 bases between them. The CDR3 runs 15 residues. The V gene's germline CDR1 is SNHLY and CDR2 FYNNEI. The CDR3 is CASSEQTNSNYGYTF. In DNA, the CDR3 is TGTGCCAGCAGTGAACAGACAAACTCCAACTATGGCTACACCTTC.

This chain uses TRBV4-3 with TRBJ1-5; D unclear. The CDR3 has 13 amino acids. V was cut by 1 base and J by 4 bases, with 5 bases left in between. Germline loops: CDR1 LGHNA, CDR2 YSLEER. DNA for the CDR3: TGCGCCAGCAGCCAAGGAGGGAATCAGCCCCAGCATTTT. Protein sequence: CASSQGGNQPQHF.